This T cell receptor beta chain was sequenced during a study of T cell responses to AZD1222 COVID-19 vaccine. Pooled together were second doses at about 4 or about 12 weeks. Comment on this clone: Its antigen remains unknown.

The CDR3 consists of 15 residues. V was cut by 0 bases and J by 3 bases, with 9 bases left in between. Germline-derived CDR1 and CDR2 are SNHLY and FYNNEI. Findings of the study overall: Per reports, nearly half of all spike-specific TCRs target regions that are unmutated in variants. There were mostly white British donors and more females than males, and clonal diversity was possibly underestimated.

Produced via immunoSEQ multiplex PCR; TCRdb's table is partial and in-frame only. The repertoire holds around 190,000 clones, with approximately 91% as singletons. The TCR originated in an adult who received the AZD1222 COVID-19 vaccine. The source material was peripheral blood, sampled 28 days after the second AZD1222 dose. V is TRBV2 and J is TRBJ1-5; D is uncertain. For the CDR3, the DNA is TGTGCCAGCAGTGAAGCGCGCAGCCTCAATCAGCCCCAGCATTTT. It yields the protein CASSEARSLNQPQHF.